The 32 T cell receptor beta chains below all came from one sample that was sequenced in a study of T cell responses to AZD1222 COVID-19 vaccine (dated by TCRdb to the early 2020s). The intended sense of this specimen's time point label: about 28 days (+/-7) after the second vaccine dose. Library preparation was by the immunoSEQ multiplex PCR assay. Drawn from immuneACCESS, this table holds only the in-frame rearrangements with V and J called that TCRdb kept. Clones are partly lost; checked studies trace under half to an unresolved V gene and leave the rest unexplained. This sample holds fewer than 90,000 clones; 85% to 90% were observed only once. The biggest ten clones account for 6% to 7.5% of the sample. The sequencing here drew on peripheral blood, taken 28 days after the second AZD1222 dose. These receptors came from an adult who received the AZD1222 COVID-19 vaccine.

The chain combines TRBV12-3 or TRBV12-4 with TRBJ1-2; no reliable D call. The CDR3 is 12 amino acids. V lost 3 bases and J lost 7, with 9 bases in between. In nucleotides, the CDR3 is TGTGCCAGCAGTTTTAAGGGTATTGGCTACACCTTC. Encoded protein: CASSFKGIGYTF.

The gene calls are TRBV18 and TRBJ2-2; D is uncertain. In germline, CDR1 is KGHSH, CDR2 LQKENI. V was pared by 1 base and J by 0 bases, with 15 bases between. CDR3 length equals 18 residues. The CDR3 here is CASSPLGRSAANTGELFF. CDR3 coding DNA: TGTGCCAGCTCACCACTCGGCCGGAGCGCCGCGAACACCGGGGAGCTGTTTTTT. Full variable domain (outside the CDR3, taken from reference TRBV18 and TRBJ2-2): NAGVMQNPRHLVRRRGQEARLRCSPMKGHSHVYWYRQLPEEGLKFMVYLQKENIIDESGMPKERFSAEFPKEGPSILRIQQVVRGDSAAYFCASSPLGRSAANTGELFFGEGSRLTVL.

This clone was seen once. The chain has TRBV2 and TRBJ1-1, with no clear D. CDR1 and CDR2 (germline): SNHLY, FYNNEI. V lost 2 bases and J lost 4, with 14 bases in between. This CDR3 spans 15 amino acids. DNA for the CDR3: TGTGCCAGCAGTGAATGGAGCATAGGGAGCACTGAAGCTTTCTTT. The encoded protein is CASSEWSIGSTEAFF.

This clone was seen a handful of times. CDR3 protein: CASSLWGTSGSYEQYF. CDR3 coding DNA: TGTGCCAGCAGCTTATGGGGGACTAGCGGCTCCTACGAGCAGTACTTC. This rearrangement joins TRBV7-2 to TRBJ2-7; 11 bases agree with TRBD2. This CDR3 has 16 amino acids. The V gene end was trimmed by 2 bases and the J gene end by 0 bases; junction bases not matched to a gene: 3. Germline loops: CDR1 SGHTA, CDR2 FQGNSA.

This chain links TRBV6-5 with TRBJ2-5, with 8 bases identical to TRBD1. The CDR3 runs to 13 residues. The trim removed 10 bases at V and 1 base at J, leaving 5 bases unmatched. Germline V gives CDR1 MNHEY, CDR2 SVGAGI. The CDR3 here is CAIRQGIQETQYF. CDR3 in DNA: TGTGCCATCAGACAGGGGATCCAAGAGACCCAGTACTTC.

The V call is TRBV27, the J call TRBJ2-2; 13 nucleotides align to TRBD2. Germline V gene sequence: CDR1 MNHEY, CDR2 SMNVEV (reference sequence). The ends lost 6 bases at V and 4 bases at J; junction bases unmatched: 5. The CDR3 spans 16 residues. CDR3 nucleotide sequence: TGTGCCAGCAGACTACTAGCGGGAGGGCCCACCGGGGAGCTGTTTTTT. This encodes CASRLLAGGPTGELFF.

The J gene is TRBJ1-4, the V gene TRBV29-1; D not certain. Trimming took 4 bases from V and 7 from J, leaving 16 bases between them. The CDR3 is 14 amino acids. CDR1 is SQVTM, CDR2 ANQGSEA, per germline. The CDR3 nucleotides are TGCAGCGTTGTGGGCAACTTGTTCGGTGAAAAACTGTTTTTT. Amino acid sequence: CSVVGNLFGEKLFF.

Only one count was recorded for this clone. The chain couples TRBV15 to TRBJ1-2; no firm D call. V lost 1 base to trimming and J lost 3 bases, with 9 bases between them. The CDR3 loop spans 14 amino acids. The germline V gene encodes CDR1 LNHNV and CDR2 YYDKDF (reference sequence). The CDR3: CATSRVSSDYGYTF. The CDR3, as DNA: TGTGCCACCAGCAGAGTATCCAGTGACTATGGCTACACCTTC. Full variable domain (rest looked up from reference TRBV15 and TRBJ1-2): DAMVIQNPRYQVTQFGKPVTLSCSQTLNHNVMYWYQQKSSQAPKLLFHYYDKDFNNEADTPDNFQSRRPNTSFCFLDIRSPGLGDTAMYLCATSRVSSDYGYTFGSGTRLTVV.

The genes are TRBV12-3 or TRBV12-4 and TRBJ2-7; maybe TRBD2 (5 bases). Trimming removed 5 bases at V and 3 bases at J, with 11 bases between. The length of the CDR3 is 13 residues. Here the CDR3 DNA reads TGTGCCAGCAGTCTGAGGGAGCTCTACGAGCAGTACTTC. Translated: CASSLRELYEQYF.

The V gene is TRBV3-1 (or the pseudogene TRBV3-2), the J gene TRBJ2-5; no firm D call. Looked up from germline, CDR1 is LGHDT and CDR2 is YNNKEL (reference sequence). The CDR3 extends over 13 amino acids. Deletions cut 2 bases from V and 5 bases from J, with 9 bases between. For the CDR3, the DNA is TGTGCCAGCAGCCAAAGAGCCGCGGAGACCCAGTACTTC. Its protein is CASSQRAAETQYF.

The gene calls are TRBV18 and TRBJ2-3; 11 nucleotides agree with TRBD2. Germline V gene lookup returns CDR1 KGHSH and CDR2 LQKENI. There are 16 residues in the CDR3. V was pared by 5 bases and J by 0 bases, with 4 bases of the junction left unmatched. CDR3 loop: CASSSWTSGSTDTQYF. In DNA form, the CDR3 reads TGTGCCAGCTCATCCTGGACTAGCGGGAGCACAGATACGCAGTATTTT.

This chain uses TRBV27 with TRBJ2-7; no reliable D call. There are 15 residues in the CDR3. Germline V gives CDR1 MNHEY, CDR2 SMNVEV (reference sequence). The ends were cut back, 5 bases at V and 3 bases at J, with 17 bases in the middle. CDR3 amino acids: CASSENNFLSYEQYF. The CDR3 DNA sequence: TGTGCCAGCAGTGAAAACAACTTCCTGAGCTACGAGCAGTACTTC.

Only one count was recorded for this clone. This rearrangement joins TRBV7-3 to TRBJ2-1, with 8 bases aligning to TRBD2. J lost 0 bases, V lost 3 bases, and 1 base had no gene match. Germline CDR1 and CDR2: SGHTA and FQGTGA. The CDR3 has 15 amino acids. The CDR3 reads CASSFSGTSYNEQFF. The CDR3 region has the DNA TGTGCCAGCAGCTTTAGCGGGACCTCCTACAATGAGCAGTTCTTC.

V is TRBV6-5 and J is TRBJ1-1; a weak D match, TRBD1 (5 bases). The CDR3 totals 13 residues. The germline V gene encodes CDR1 MNHEY and CDR2 SVGAGI. V was shortened by 6 bases and J by 0 bases, with 8 bases between the two germline ends. Here the CDR3 reads CASSATVNTEAFF. The DNA for the CDR3 is TGTGCCAGCAGCGCGACAGTGAACACTGAAGCTTTCTTT.

V and J are TRBV12-3 or TRBV12-4 and TRBJ1-5; D remains ambiguous. V was clipped by 3 bases and J by 5 bases, with 5 bases between them. This CDR3 contains 12 residues. For the CDR3, the DNA is TGTGCCAGCAGTTTTCGGTATCAGCCCCAGCATTTT. Amino acid sequence: CASSFRYQPQHF.

The rearrangement uses TRBV6-2 or TRBV6-3 and TRBJ1-1; D remains unclear. The V and J ends lost 6 bases and 6 bases respectively, with 17 bases between them. CDR3 length: 14 residues. Germline assignment: CDR1 MNHEY and CDR2 SVGEGT. The CDR3 region has the DNA TGTGCCAGCAGCCCCCCCACGGGTATCGCTGAAGCTTTCTTT. This translates into CASSPPTGIAEAFF.

CDR3 bases: TGTGCCAGCAGCCCAACGGGGGATCGGGGTGGAGCTTTCTTT. Translation: CASSPTGDRGGAFF. The chain carries TRBV7-2 and TRBJ1-1; the D gene is possibly TRBD1 (5 bases). The CDR3 is 14 residues long. The germline V and J ends were trimmed by 5 bases and 10 bases, with 20 bases remaining between them. The germline V gene has CDR1 SGHTA and CDR2 FQGNSA.

This chain connects TRBV29-1 to TRBJ1-4, with D unclear. This CDR3 has 12 amino acids. Trimming left V 1 base short and J 8 bases short, with 8 bases between. Germline CDR1 SQVTM, CDR2 ANQGSEA. This CDR3 is CSVEGVREKLFF. CDR3 in DNA: TGCAGCGTTGAAGGGGTCCGGGAAAAACTGTTTTTT.

This chain uses TRBV3-1 (or the pseudogene TRBV3-2) with TRBJ1-2, with TRBD1 identical over 10 bases. Unmatched junction bases numbered 8, after V lost 8 bases and J lost 8 bases. Germline assignment: CDR1 LGHDT and CDR2 YNNKEL (reference sequence). This CDR3 region has 13 residues. CDR3 region: CASARQGARGYTF. CDR3 sequence (DNA): TGTGCCAGCGCCCGACAGGGGGCTAGAGGCTACACCTTC.

The CDR3 nucleotides are TGTGCCAGCAGGGACTATAGCAATCAGCCCCAGCATTTT. Amino acids: CASRDYSNQPQHF. The chain uses TRBV2 and TRBJ1-5; D remains ambiguous. CDR3 size: 13 residues. In germline, CDR1 is SNHLY, CDR2 FYNNEI. V gave up 6 bases and J gave up 0 bases, with 6 bases separating them.

The rearrangement links TRBV19 to TRBJ1-5, with D unresolved. Trimming cost V 7 bases and J 1 base, with 17 bases left between them. Germline V gene sequence: CDR1 LNHDA, CDR2 SQIVND (reference sequence). CDR3 length: 16 residues. The CDR3 DNA reads as TGTGCCAGTAATCCCCCTCGTCGGCCCAGCAATCAGCCCCAGCATTTT. Translation gives CASNPPRRPSNQPQHF.

The rearrangement uses TRBV5-1 and TRBJ1-1; D gene uncertain. Deletions cut 2 bases from V and 0 bases from J, with 8 bases between. Germline assignment: CDR1 SGHRS and CDR2 YFSETQ. This CDR3 has 14 amino acids. The DNA of the CDR3 is TGCGCCAGCAGCTTATGGGTTTTGAACACTGAAGCTTTCTTT. Translated, it gives CASSLWVLNTEAFF.

In this sample, this clone turned up once. The V call is TRBV3-1 (or the pseudogene TRBV3-2), the J call TRBJ1-1, with 8 positions matching TRBD1. V was clipped by 4 bases and J by 5 bases; unmatched bases: 6. The CDR3 runs 14 residues. Looked up from germline, CDR1 is LGHDT and CDR2 is YNNKEL (reference sequence). The CDR3 bases are TGTGCCAGCAGCCGAGGACAGGGCACAACTGAAGCTTTCTTT. Translated, it gives CASSRGQGTTEAFF.

V is TRBV27 and J is TRBJ2-1, with 10 bases aligning to TRBD2. This CDR3 region has 15 residues. Germline values: CDR1 MNHEY, CDR2 SMNVEV (reference sequence). The V and J ends lost 6 bases and 4 bases, in that order; junction bases with no gene match: 6. CDR3 loop: CASSPSGSGYNEQFF. DNA of the CDR3: TGTGCCAGCAGCCCTAGCGGGAGTGGGTACAATGAGCAGTTCTTC.

This chain uses TRBV5-4 with TRBJ1-2; 8 nucleotides agree with TRBD1. The CDR3 covers 16 residues. J was trimmed by 0 bases and V by 0 bases; bases with no gene match: 4. From germline, CDR1 is SGHNT and CDR2 YYREEE (reference sequence). CDR3 nucleotide sequence: TGTGCCAGCAGCTTGGTTCGGGACAGGCCTAACTATGGCTACACCTTC. It yields the protein CASSLVRDRPNYGYTF.

This clone was observed a single time. The V call is TRBV4-1, the J call TRBJ1-3; D not resolved. The germline V gene encodes CDR1 MGHRA and CDR2 YSYEKL. Trimming took off 1 base at V and 2 bases at J, with 15 bases between the two ends. The CDR3 length is 17 residues. In DNA, the CDR3 is TGCGCCAGCAGCCAAGTGGGCGCAGAACGGGCTGGAAACACCATATATTTT. Protein: CASSQVGAERAGNTIYF.

The chain uses TRBV6-1 and TRBJ1-3; perhaps TRBD1 as D (5 bases). Germline V CDR1 and CDR2: MNHNS, SASEGT. The CDR3 totals 15 residues. Trimming took off 3 bases at V and 2 bases at J, with 11 bases between the two ends. CDR3 coding DNA: TGTGCCAGCAGTGAGCTCGTGGGGCCTGGAAACACCATATATTTT. Its protein is CASSELVGPGNTIYF.

This clone was found once. This chain joins TRBV11-2 and TRBJ1-5; the D is unclear. With 3 bases removed from V and 5 bases from J, the gap between germline ends came to 8 bases. Per germline, CDR1 SGHAT and CDR2 FQNNGV. CDR3 length: 13 amino acids. The CDR3 bases are TGTGCCAGCAGCTTCGCCGGGGATCAGCCCCAGCATTTT. Protein: CASSFAGDQPQHF.

This rearrangement joins TRBV5-6 to TRBJ2-1; 7 bases are a match to TRBD1. Trimming cost V 9 bases and J 4 bases; bases outside gene matches: 7. Germline lookup yields CDR1 SGHDT and CDR2 YYEEEE. This CDR3 has 13 amino acids. CDR3 region: CATGQAIYNEQFF. In DNA form, the CDR3 reads TGTGCCACTGGACAGGCGATTTACAATGAGCAGTTCTTC.

This clone appeared a few times. The chain employs TRBV5-4 and TRBJ1-2, with D perhaps matching TRBD1 (5 bases). The CDR3 runs to 14 residues. Germline-derived CDR1 and CDR2 are SGHNT and YYREEE (reference sequence). Trimming took off 5 bases at V and 11 bases at J, with 22 bases between the two ends. The CDR3 sequence is CASSSGTMSLAYTF. The CDR3 DNA follows: TGTGCCAGCAGTTCCGGGACGATGAGCTTGGCATACACCTTC.

V usage is TRBV6-6 and J usage is TRBJ1-4; 8 nucleotides align to TRBD1. The trim removed 5 bases at V and 4 bases at J, leaving 6 bases unmatched. This CDR3 spans 15 amino acids. The V gene's germline CDR1 is MNHNY and CDR2 SVGAGI (reference sequence). In nucleotides, the CDR3 is TGTGCCAGCAGTCGCCAGGGGGCCAATAATGAAAAACTGTTTTTT. Residues: CASSRQGANNEKLFF.

V gene TRBV10-3 combines with J gene TRBJ2-5; 10 bases align to TRBD1. V was clipped by 5 bases and J by 3 bases; unmatched bases: 3. Germline V lookup: CDR1 ENHRY, CDR2 SYGVKD. This CDR3 has 14 amino acids. CDR3 residues: CAISYGTGEETQYF. Here the CDR3 DNA reads TGTGCCATCAGTTACGGGACAGGGGAAGAGACCCAGTACTTC.